The next 32 T cell receptor beta chains were all read from a single sample in a study of siplizumab effects on memory and regulatory T cells. Sequencing was performed with immunoSEQ multiplex PCR; in TCRdb, only in-frame clones are kept and a portion is missing. The table has about 100,000 clones, 92% seen once; the top ten hold roughly 1.1%. The sequenced sample was CD4+ T cells sorted from blood. These TCRs come from a human donor in good health.

The genes are TRBV11-2 and TRBJ2-1, with no clear D. Looked up from germline, CDR1 is SGHAT and CDR2 is FQNNGV. Trimming left V 5 bases short and J 5 bases short, with 7 bases between. The CDR3 sequence is 12 residues long. The CDR3 sequence is CASSPPNNEQFF. As DNA, the CDR3 is TGTGCCAGCAGCCCGCCCAACAATGAGCAGTTCTTC.

This clone was seen a few times. This sequence joins TRBV5-5 and TRBJ2-3; D gene unclear. Trimming removed 6 bases at V and 2 bases at J, with 16 bases between. The CDR3 runs to 15 residues. The V gene's germline CDR1 is SGHKS and CDR2 YYEKEE (reference sequence). This chain's CDR3 is CASILPPTNTDTQYF. DNA of the CDR3: TGTGCCAGCATCCTACCCCCGACCAACACAGATACGCAGTATTTT.

The genes are TRBV5-1 and TRBJ2-2, with 10 bases aligning to TRBD1. The germline CDR1 and CDR2 sequences are SGHRS and YFSETQ. V shed 4 bases and J 6 bases; nucleotides not matched to a gene: 9. The CDR3 loop spans 16 amino acids. CDR3 amino acids: CASSVGQGLESGELFF. The CDR3 DNA reads TGCGCCAGCAGCGTGGGACAGGGGCTGGAATCCGGGGAGCTGTTTTTT.

CDR3 in amino acids: CASSPRGSGKYEQYF. The CDR3 DNA sequence: TGTGCCAGCAGCCCCCGGGGGAGCGGGAAATACGAGCAGTACTTC. The chain couples TRBV28 to TRBJ2-7; TRBD2 matches 7 bases. V lost 6 bases to trimming and J lost 4 bases; unmatched junction nucleotides: 12. The CDR3 is 15 amino acids. Germline V gene lookup returns CDR1 MDHEN and CDR2 SYDVKM.

The chain has TRBV7-2 and TRBJ2-5; D is possibly TRBD1 or TRBD2 (6 bases each). The CDR3 is 14 residues long. Germline assignment: CDR1 SGHTA and CDR2 FQGNSA. V was shortened by 6 bases and J by 4 bases, with 15 bases between the two germline ends. In nucleotides, the CDR3 is TGTGCCAGCAGGACCACAGGGCGGGGAGAGACCCAGTACTTC. It is translated as CASRTTGRGETQYF.

V is TRBV2 and J is TRBJ1-5; 7 nucleotides agree with TRBD1. Unmatched junction bases numbered 6, after V lost 6 bases and J lost 4 bases. Germline CDR1 reads SNHLY; CDR2 reads FYNNEI. The CDR3 is 14 amino acids. CDR3 in amino acids: CASSVGQRNQPQHF. As DNA, the CDR3 is TGTGCCAGCAGCGTGGGACAGCGTAATCAGCCCCAGCATTTT.

The rearrangement joins TRBV27 to TRBJ2-7; 7 nucleotides agree with TRBD1. Trimming cost V 5 bases and J 6 bases; bases outside gene matches: 7. Germline assignment: CDR1 MNHEY and CDR2 SMNVEV (reference sequence). CDR3 length: 13 residues. For the CDR3, the DNA is TGTGCCAGCAGTACTGGACAGGTCGGCGAGCAGTACTTC. As protein: CASSTGQVGEQYF.

J is TRBJ1-4 and V is TRBV28; a possible D gene is TRBD1 (5 bases). The V end lost 6 bases, the J end lost 8 bases, and 19 bases lay between the germline ends. Looked up from germline, CDR1 is MDHEN and CDR2 is SYDVKM. CDR3 length equals 15 residues. The CDR3 sequence: CASRASGTGGEKLFF. DNA for the CDR3: TGTGCCAGCAGAGCCTCCGGGACCGGAGGGGAAAAACTGTTTTTT.

V gene TRBV30 combines with J gene TRBJ1-5, with TRBD1 matching 9 bases. Germline lookup yields CDR1 GTSNPN and CDR2 SVGIG (reference sequence). This CDR3 has 14 residues. Losses at the gene ends were 2 bases for V and 5 bases for J; bases not matched to a gene: 4. Here the CDR3 reads CAWSRGTGYQPQHF. The DNA of the CDR3 is TGTGCCTGGAGTAGGGGGACAGGGTATCAGCCCCAGCATTTT.

V usage is TRBV5-5 and J usage is TRBJ2-2, with 12 bases lining up with TRBD2. The CDR3 is 16 amino acids. Trimming removed 5 bases from V and 6 bases from J; junction bases left unmatched: 8. Germline lookup yields CDR1 SGHKS and CDR2 YYEKEE (reference sequence). The CDR3 region has the DNA TGTGCCAGCAGACCAACTAGCGGGAGGACGGCCGGGGAGCTGTTTTTT. Encoded protein: CASRPTSGRTAGELFF.

This sequence joins TRBV5-4 and TRBJ2-7, with D possibly matching TRBD1 (5 bases). The CDR3 extends over 15 amino acids. Germline lookup yields CDR1 SGHNT and CDR2 YYREEE (reference sequence). Trimming took off 3 bases at V and 0 bases at J, with 13 bases between the two ends. For the CDR3, the DNA is TGTGCCAGCAGCTCTAAGGGGATAAGCTCCTACGAGCAGTACTTC. This sequence encodes CASSSKGISSYEQYF. Combining the CDR3 with reference TRBV5-4 and TRBJ2-7 gives the whole variable domain ETGVTQSPTHLIKTRGQQVTLRCSSQSGHNTVSWYQQALGQGPQFIFQYYREEENGRGNFPPRFSGLQFPNYSSELNVNALELDDSALYLCASSSKGISSYEQYFGPGTRLTVT.

The chain is built from TRBV30 and TRBJ2-6, with 9 bases that match TRBD1. The CDR3 runs 17 residues. After removal of 3 bases from V and 0 bases from J, the junction contained 6 bases not matched to a gene. Looked up from germline, CDR1 is GTSNPN and CDR2 is SVGIG (reference sequence). In DNA, the CDR3 is TGTGCCTGGAGGGGGGGACAGGGAGGCTCTGGGGCCAACGTCCTGACTTTC. Translating it yields CAWRGGQGGSGANVLTF.

The chain joins TRBV9 to TRBJ1-2; 9 nucleotides line up with TRBD1. Trimming cost V 4 bases and J 6 bases; bases outside gene matches: 7. CDR3 size: 14 residues. Germline CDR1 is SGDLS and CDR2 is YYNGEE. CDR3 in amino acids: CASSPDRGFDGYTF. DNA for the CDR3: TGTGCCAGCAGCCCGGACAGGGGTTTCGATGGCTACACCTTC.

DNA for the CDR3: TGTGCCAGCAGCTTGTGGACTAGCGGGAGTTCAGATACGCAGTATTTT. Protein product: CASSLWTSGSSDTQYF. This chain joins TRBV7-3 and TRBJ2-3; 13 positions agree with TRBD2. V trimming: 3 bases; J trimming: 4 bases; junction bases outside the gene matches: 4. CDR3 length: 16 amino acids. Germline V gene lookup returns CDR1 SGHTA and CDR2 FQGTGA.

The V gene is TRBV2, the J gene TRBJ2-7; D tentatively fits TRBD1 or TRBD2 (6 bases each). Germline CDR1 reads SNHLY; CDR2 reads FYNNEI. This CDR3 region has 14 residues. V was pared by 4 bases and J by 6 bases, with 16 bases between. CDR3 nucleotide sequence: TGTGCCAGCAGTGTAAAGGGGGGAGAAGGCGAGCAGTACTTC. Its protein product is CASSVKGGEGEQYF. Supplemented by reference TRBV2 and TRBJ2-7, the full variable domain reads EPEVTQTPSHQVTQMGQEVILRCVPISNHLYFYWYRQILGQKVEFLVSFYNNEISEKSEIFDDQFSVERPDGSNFTLKIRSTKLEDSAMYFCASSVKGGEGEQYFGPGTRLTVT.

The chain recombines TRBV7-9 with TRBJ2-5; 8 bases line up with TRBD2. The CDR3 extends over 15 amino acids. Germline V gives CDR1 SEHNR, CDR2 FQNEAQ (reference sequence). J gave up 13 bases and V 1 base, and 14 bases lay outside the gene matches. CDR3 sequence reads: CASSLGAGVGAYLYF. In DNA form, the CDR3 reads TGTGCCAGCAGCTTAGGAGCGGGAGTGGGCGCTTATTTGTACTTC.

The rearrangement joins TRBV28 to TRBJ1-2; D gene uncertain. CDR3 length equals 12 residues. V gave up 3 bases and J gave up 8 bases, with 10 bases separating them. The germline V gene encodes CDR1 MDHEN and CDR2 SYDVKM. CDR3 bases: TGTGCCAGCAGTTTGGAACGGGAGGGCTACACCTTC. Its translation is CASSLEREGYTF.

The V and J genes are TRBV11-2 and TRBJ2-1; D unclear. Germline V CDR1 and CDR2: SGHAT, FQNNGV. Trimming left V 3 bases short and J 3 bases short, with 9 bases between. CDR3 length: 14 amino acids. The CDR3 spells CASSFLRGYNEQFF. CDR3 sequence (DNA): TGTGCCAGCAGCTTCCTTCGTGGCTACAATGAGCAGTTCTTC. The full variable domain, completed using reference TRBV11-2 and TRBJ2-1, is EAGVAQSPRYKIIEKRQSVAFWCNPISGHATLYWYQQILGQGPKLLIQFQNNGVVDDSQLPKDRFSAERLKGVDSTLKIQPAKLEDSAVYLCASSFLRGYNEQFFGPGTRLTVL.

The rearrangement uses TRBV19 and TRBJ1-2; perhaps TRBD1 as D (6 bases). The CDR3 totals 14 residues. Trimming cost V 6 bases and J 4 bases, with 15 bases left between them. Germline CDR1 reads LNHDA; CDR2 reads SQIVND (reference sequence). CDR3 in DNA: TGTGCCAGTAGCCAAACGACAGGAATCTATGGCTACACCTTC. Residues: CASSQTTGIYGYTF.

The chain carries TRBV4-1 and TRBJ2-1; tentative D call: TRBD1 (5 bases). The CDR3 is 14 amino acids. V was cut by 4 bases and J by 4 bases, with 11 bases left in between. From germline, CDR1 is MGHRA and CDR2 YSYEKL. CDR3 nucleotides: TGCGCCAGCAGCCGGTCGACAGCTTACAATGAGCAGTTCTTC. It codes for CASSRSTAYNEQFF.

The V call is TRBV7-8, the J call TRBJ2-7; 7 nucleotides agree with TRBD2. Germline values: CDR1 SGHVS, CDR2 FQNEAQ. J lost 2 bases, V lost 1 base, and 11 bases had no gene match. The CDR3 covers 17 residues. Here the CDR3 reads CASSLVGGGGIAYEQYF. CDR3 sequence (DNA): TGTGCCAGCAGCTTAGTCGGTGGGGGAGGGATCGCCTACGAGCAGTACTTC.

The gene calls are TRBV7-2 and TRBJ2-5; 8 bases match TRBD2. The CDR3 loop spans 14 amino acids. The germline V gene has CDR1 SGHTA and CDR2 FQGNSA. Trimming removed 5 bases from V and 5 bases from J; junction bases left unmatched: 7. CDR3 in DNA: TGTGCCAGCAGCCCCGGGGGGGTTCGGGAGACCCAGTACTTC. Translating it yields CASSPGGVRETQYF.

This clone came up once. This chain joins TRBV27 and TRBJ2-7; TRBD2 is a possible D gene (7 bases). Between the trimmed V and J ends, which lost 6 bases and 0 bases, there was a span of 24 bases. There are 18 residues in the CDR3. Germline assignment: CDR1 MNHEY and CDR2 SMNVEV (reference sequence). The CDR3 sequence is CASRGGAGRRHPSYEQYF. The DNA of the CDR3 is TGTGCCAGCAGGGGGGGGGCGGGCAGGCGACACCCCTCCTACGAGCAGTACTTC.

The chain employs TRBV4-2 and TRBJ2-1, with 7 bases that match TRBD2. The V gene's germline CDR1 is LGHNA and CDR2 YNFKEQ. The CDR3 extends over 17 amino acids. The V gene end was trimmed by 4 bases and the J gene end by 2 bases; junction bases not matched to a gene: 11. CDR3 amino acids: CASSRVQTSSTYNEQFF. Here the CDR3 DNA reads TGTGCCAGCAGCCGGGTCCAGACTAGCAGCACCTACAATGAGCAGTTCTTC.

The V and J genes are TRBV28 and TRBJ1-5; D might be TRBD1 (5 bases). Germline CDR1 and CDR2: MDHEN and SYDVKM. CDR3 length equals 15 residues. V lost 3 bases and J lost 6, with 15 bases in between. The CDR3 sequence is CASSFPGDGGQPQHF. CDR3 DNA: TGTGCCAGCAGTTTCCCCGGGGACGGGGGTCAGCCCCAGCATTTT.

The J gene is TRBJ1-2, the V gene TRBV25-1, with TRBD1 identical over 10 bases. V was clipped by 6 bases and J by 5 bases; unmatched bases: 6. Germline V gene lookup returns CDR1 MGHDK and CDR2 SYGVNS. This CDR3 spans 14 amino acids. The CDR3 is CASRGQGSLYGYTF. The CDR3 DNA is TGTGCCAGCAGGGGACAGGGGAGTTTATATGGCTACACCTTC.

Notes on this clone: The junction departs from germline at one end; a sequencing error may be responsible. This sequence joins TRBV7-9 and TRBJ2-7, with 9 bases that match TRBD1. From germline, CDR1 is SEHNR and CDR2 FQNEAQ (reference sequence). CDR3 size: 15 residues. CDR3 in DNA: TGTGCCAGCAGCTTAGCGGGGGGGCCGGGACAGGGAGTCTCCTTC. Translating it yields CASSLAGGPGQGVSF.

The gene calls are TRBV9 and TRBJ1-4, with D hard to call. The V and J ends lost 4 bases and 0 bases respectively, with 10 bases between them. The germline gives CDR1 SGDLS, CDR2 YYNGEE. The CDR3 runs 15 residues. This CDR3 reads CASSSGPSTNEKLFF. The DNA of the CDR3 is TGTGCCAGCAGCTCAGGACCCTCAACTAATGAAAAACTGTTTTTT.

In its sample, this clone was seen once. This chain uses TRBV6-1 with TRBJ1-1; D may be TRBD1 (5 bases). V was shortened by 6 bases and J by 2 bases, with 10 bases between the two germline ends. The germline V gene encodes CDR1 MNHNS and CDR2 SASEGT. This CDR3 is 13 amino acids long. The CDR3 nucleotides read TGTGCCAGCAGAAGCAGGGTTAACACTGAAGCTTTCTTT. Amino acids: CASRSRVNTEAFF.

The chain couples TRBV7-2 to TRBJ2-3; tentatively, D is TRBD1 (6 bases). Germline V gives CDR1 SGHTA, CDR2 FQGNSA. The germline V and J ends were trimmed by 0 bases and 1 base, with 8 bases remaining between them. The CDR3 consists of 15 residues. In nucleotides, the CDR3 is TGTGCCAGCAGCTTAGCTGGGGGCCGCACAGATACGCAGTATTTT. Its translation: CASSLAGGRTDTQYF. Full variable domain (rest looked up from reference TRBV7-2 and TRBJ2-3): GAGVSQSPSNKVTEKGKDVELRCDPISGHTALYWYRQSLGQGLEFLIYFQGNSAPDKSGLPSDRFSAERTGGSVSTLTIQRTQQEDSAVYLCASSLAGGRTDTQYFGPGTRLTVL.

The CDR3 region has the DNA TGCGCCAGCAGATTACAGGGGGGTGAAAAACTGTTTTTT. Translation: CASRLQGGEKLFF. V and J are TRBV4-1 and TRBJ1-4, with TRBD1 matching 8 bases. CDR1 and CDR2 (germline): MGHRA, YSYEKL. After removal of 6 bases from V and 7 bases from J, the junction contained 4 bases not matched to a gene. The CDR3 spans 13 residues.

This chain links TRBV28 with TRBJ1-4; D gene uncertain. Trimming cost V 3 bases and J 5 bases, with 13 bases left between them. CDR1 is MDHEN, CDR2 SYDVKM, per germline. The CDR3 has 15 amino acids. As DNA, the CDR3 is TGTGCCAGCAGTTTCGCCGGGGAGGTCAATGAAAAACTGTTTTTT. It is translated as CASSFAGEVNEKLFF.